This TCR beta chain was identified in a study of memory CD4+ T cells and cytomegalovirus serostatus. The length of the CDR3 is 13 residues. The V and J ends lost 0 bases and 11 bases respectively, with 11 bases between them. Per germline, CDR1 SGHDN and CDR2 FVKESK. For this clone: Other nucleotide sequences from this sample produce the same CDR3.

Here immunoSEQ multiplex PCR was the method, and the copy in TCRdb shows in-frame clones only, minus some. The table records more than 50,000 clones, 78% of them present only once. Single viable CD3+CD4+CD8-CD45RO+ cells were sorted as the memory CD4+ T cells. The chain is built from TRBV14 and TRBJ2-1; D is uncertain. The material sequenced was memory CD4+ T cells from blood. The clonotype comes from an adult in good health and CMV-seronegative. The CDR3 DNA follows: TGTGCCAGCAGCCAAGATCATCGTGGAAAGCAGTTCTTC. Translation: CASSQDHRGKQFF.